This T cell receptor beta chain was observed in a study of breast tumors, draining lymph nodes, adjacent tissues. Study-wide results and limits: Findings are consistent with lymph node origin and intratumoral expansion of most tumor T cells.

This clonotype has just one count. The antigen remains undetermined. In this CDR3 the conserved last residue, phenylalanine or tryptophan, is missing, so a read error is likely. Samples came from axillary lymph nodes draining the breast cancer. MiXCR was run by TCRdb on the multiplex PCR reads, yielding one entry per CDR3 protein. The sample contains around 190,000 distinct CDR3 sequences, approximately 33% of which appear only once. Per the germline V gene, CDR1 is SGHTA and CDR2 is FQGTGA. The CDR3 runs 15 residues. Trimming stripped 2 bases from V and 11 bases from J, with 20 bases between. The sequencing input was axillary lymph node tissue. The chain combines TRBV7-3 with TRBJ2-3, with a tentative D call TRBD1 (7 bases). The receptor comes from a female donor with breast cancer. Some clones in this sample may be carry-over from other donors' samples. Written as DNA, the CDR3 is TGTGCCAGCAGCTTACGACAGGGACTCTACAATGAGCAGTATCTT. It codes for CASSLRQGLYNEQYL.